Presented here are 4 T cell receptor beta chains from one specimen sequenced in a study of T cells in Graves' hyperthyroidism and ophthalmopathy. Using RNA transcripts as the source, TCR beta CDR3 regions were amplified. The HTBI primer set was used in a first-round RT-PCR of the TCR CDR3. TCRdb passed the multiplex PCR reads through MiXCR, listing each CDR3 protein once. The sample holds around 420,000 distinct CDR3 sequences, 15% to 18% seen once. Material for sequencing was blood. Every receptor here comes from a woman under 30 with Graves' hyperthyroidism.

This clonotype was detected ten times or more. This chain connects TRBV6-1 to TRBJ2-7; D might be TRBD1 or TRBD2, each matching 6 bases. From germline, CDR1 is MNHNS and CDR2 SASEGT. V lost 6 bases and J 4 bases, leaving 16 bases between the germline ends. This CDR3 is built from 14 residues. The CDR3 here is CASSAGQLFYEQYF. The DNA for the CDR3 is TGTGCCAGCAGCGCGGGACAACTCTTTTACGAGCAGTACTTC.

The chain is built from TRBV12-5 and TRBJ2-1; no reliable D call. The ends were cut back, 4 bases at V and 10 bases at J, with 26 bases in the middle. This CDR3 spans 17 amino acids. From germline, CDR1 is LGHNT and CDR2 FRNRAP. The CDR3, as DNA: TGTGCTAGTGGTTCCAAAAAGGGAAAAATGGGCGGAATGGAGCAGTTCTTC. Translation: CASGSKKGKMGGMEQFF.

This clonotype turned up a few times. The V call is TRBV11-2, the J call TRBJ2-2; D is perhaps TRBD1 (5 bases). Germline values: CDR1 SGHAT, CDR2 FQNNGV. This CDR3 spans 14 amino acids. The germline V and J ends were trimmed by 4 bases and 6 bases, with 12 bases remaining between them. CDR3 sequence reads: CASSSGQQPGELFF. The CDR3 nucleotides are TGTGCCAGCAGCTCAGGACAACAACCCGGGGAGCTGTTTTTT.

This clonotype was counted at least ten times. The chain is built from TRBV5-1 and TRBJ2-1; D is perhaps TRBD1 (5 bases). The CDR3 covers 15 residues. V lost 7 bases and J lost 5, with 19 bases in between. Germline V CDR1 and CDR2: SGHRS, YFSETQ. This chain's CDR3 is CASWSNRLGNNEQFF. CDR3 in DNA: TGCGCCAGCTGGTCGAACAGGCTTGGGAACAATGAGCAGTTCTTC.